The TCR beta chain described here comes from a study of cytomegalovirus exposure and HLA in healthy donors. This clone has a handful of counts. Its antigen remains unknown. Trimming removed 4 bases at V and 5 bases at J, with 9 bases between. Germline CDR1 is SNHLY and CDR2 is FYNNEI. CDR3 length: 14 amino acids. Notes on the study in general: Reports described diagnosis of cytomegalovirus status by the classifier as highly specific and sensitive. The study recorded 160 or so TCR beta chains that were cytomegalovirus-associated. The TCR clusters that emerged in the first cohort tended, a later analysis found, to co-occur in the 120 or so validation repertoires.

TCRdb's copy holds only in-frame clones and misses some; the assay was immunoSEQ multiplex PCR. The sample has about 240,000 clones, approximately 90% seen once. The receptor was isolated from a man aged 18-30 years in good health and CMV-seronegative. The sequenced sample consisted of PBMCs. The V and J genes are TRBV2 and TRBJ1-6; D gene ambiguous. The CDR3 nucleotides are TGTGCCAGCAGTGGAGGAACTGATAATTCACCCCTCCACTTT. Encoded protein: CASSGGTDNSPLHF.